Presented here are 32 T cell receptor beta chains from one specimen sequenced in a study of T cell repertoires in cytomegalovirus infection. MiXCR, run by TCRdb on the reads, gives a single entry per CDR3 protein. The profile covers about 500,000 distinct CDR3 sequences, with around a third appearing a single time and roughly 17% taken by the ten largest. No antigen has been assigned to these receptors. This specimen was cultured PBMCs, taken from culture after CMV antigen stimulation. Receptors originate from a human donor in good health (CMV status not recorded). Some clones in this sample may be carry-over from other donors' samples.

This clonotype was recorded a few times. The chain joins TRBV7-2 to TRBJ2-1; 9 bases are a match to TRBD2. Germline trimming cut 5 bases from V and 3 bases from J; bases unmatched to any gene: 8. CDR1 SGHTA and CDR2 FQGNSA come from the germline V gene. This CDR3 has 16 residues. DNA for the CDR3: TGTGCCAGCAGCGGCGTAGCGGGAGCAAACTACAATGAGCAGTTCTTC. Its protein product is CASSGVAGANYNEQFF.

The chain has TRBV11-3 and TRBJ2-1; D gene unclear. The CDR3 contains 13 residues. The germline V and J ends were trimmed by 5 bases and 4 bases, with 9 bases remaining between them. Germline V gene data show CDR1 as SGHNT and CDR2 as YENEEA. CDR3 sequence reads: CASSPASYNEQFF. CDR3 coding DNA: TGTGCCAGCAGCCCGGCTAGTTACAATGAGCAGTTCTTC.

This chain uses TRBV12-3 or TRBV12-4 with TRBJ2-2, with D possibly matching TRBD1 (5 bases). V lost 3 bases and J lost 8, with 10 bases in between. The CDR3 length is 13 residues. The CDR3 region is CASSLGRLGELFF. CDR3 DNA sequence: TGTGCCAGCAGTTTGGGGCGCTTAGGGGAGCTGTTTTTT.

This clonotype occurred a few times. The rearrangement uses TRBV7-2 and TRBJ1-3; D is uncertain. Trimming left V 5 bases short and J 1 base short, with 12 bases between. Germline CDR1 is SGHTA and CDR2 is FQGNSA. CDR3 size: 15 residues. CDR3 bases: TGTGCCAGCAGCCCCGGAGGGTTTTCTGGAAACACCATATATTTT. It translates to CASSPGGFSGNTIYF. Together with reference TRBV7-2 and TRBJ1-3, the CDR3 gives the full variable domain: GAGVSQSPSNKVTEKGKDVELRCDPISGHTALYWYRQSLGQGLEFLIYFQGNSAPDKSGLPSDRFSAERTGGSVSTLTIQRTQQEDSAVYLCASSPGGFSGNTIYFGEGSWLTVV.

The chain carries TRBV29-1 and TRBJ2-2; D uncertain. The CDR3 totals 14 residues. Germline-derived CDR1 and CDR2 are SQVTM and ANQGSEA. V was pared by 7 bases and J by 4 bases, with 16 bases between. The CDR3 DNA follows: TGCAGCGCAACTACAGCCTACGTCACCGGGGAGCTGTTTTTT. It specifies CSATTAYVTGELFF.

V and J are TRBV29-1 and TRBJ1-2; the D is unclear. The germline CDR1 and CDR2 sequences are SQVTM and ANQGSEA. The germline V and J ends were trimmed by 7 bases and 2 bases, with 17 bases remaining between them. CDR3 length: 14 amino acids. The CDR3 DNA is TGCAGCGCGCGGATTTGGGCCGGAAACTATGGCTACACCTTC. Translation gives CSARIWAGNYGYTF.

V is TRBV9 and J is TRBJ2-1; 10 nucleotides line up with TRBD2. The J segment lost 4 bases and the V segment lost 4 bases, leaving 14 bases of the junction unmatched. Germline V gene data show CDR1 as SGDLS and CDR2 as YYNGEE. The CDR3 runs to 18 residues. DNA of the CDR3: TGTGCCAGCAGCTCTACTGAGCGGGAGGGCCTGAGGTACAATGAGCAGTTCTTC. It codes for CASSSTEREGLRYNEQFF.

The table lists this clonotype with a few counts. The CDR3 bases are TGTGCCAGCAGAAGGACAGGGGGCTCTGGGGCCAACGTCCTGACTTTC. It codes for CASRRTGGSGANVLTF. The rearrangement joins TRBV6-2 or TRBV6-3 to TRBJ2-6; TRBD1 matches 10 bases. With 6 bases clipped from V and 0 bases from J, the junction kept 2 bases outside the gene matches. The CDR3 runs to 16 residues. Germline-derived CDR1 and CDR2 are MNHEY and SVGEGT.

J is TRBJ2-7 and V is TRBV12-3 or TRBV12-4; TRBD2 matches at 7 bases. The CDR3 runs 12 residues. V lost 5 bases, J lost 7 bases, and 5 bases stayed unmatched. This CDR3 reads CASSPGTTEQYF. For the CDR3, the DNA is TGTGCCAGCAGTCCAGGGACTACTGAGCAGTACTTC.

This clonotype was detected a few times. This chain uses TRBV24-1 with TRBJ2-7; D ambiguous. Looked up from germline, CDR1 is KGHDR and CDR2 is SFDVKD. The CDR3 sequence is 17 residues long. Trimming removed 1 base from V and 0 bases from J, with 15 bases in between. The DNA of the CDR3 is TGTGCCACCAGTGATTTAAGGAACACACGGAGCTCCTACGAGCAGTACGTC. Translation: CATSDLRNTRSSYEQYV.

This sequence joins TRBV7-2 and TRBJ1-1, with D tentatively TRBD1 (5 bases). CDR1 and CDR2 (germline): SGHTA, FQGNSA. V lost 2 bases and J lost 8, with 18 bases in between. This CDR3 region has 15 residues. CDR3 residues: CASSLRDQGLPEAFF. DNA of the CDR3: TGTGCCAGCAGCTTAAGAGATCAGGGCCTCCCCGAAGCTTTCTTT.

The V call is TRBV11-2, the J call TRBJ2-2; D assignment may be TRBD1 or TRBD2 (5 bases each). The ends were cut back, 2 bases at V and 6 bases at J, with 13 bases in the middle. The germline V gene encodes CDR1 SGHAT and CDR2 FQNNGV. The CDR3 spans 15 residues. The CDR3 loop is CASSLTGRGAGELFF. In nucleotides, the CDR3 is TGTGCCAGCAGCTTAACCGGCAGAGGGGCCGGGGAGCTGTTTTTT.

This CDR3 is CASSFRFYEQYF. The CDR3 DNA follows: TGTGCCAGCAGCTTTCGATTCTACGAGCAGTACTTC. The V call is TRBV7-2, the J call TRBJ2-7; D is unclear. Per the germline V gene, CDR1 is SGHTA and CDR2 is FQGNSA. V shed 3 bases and J shed 3 bases, with 6 bases lying between them. The CDR3 extends over 12 amino acids.

This clonotype showed up just a few times. The genes are TRBV11-2 and TRBJ1-1, with 8 bases matching TRBD1. The CDR3 runs to 16 residues. CDR1 and CDR2 from the germline V gene are SGHAT and FQNNGV. The V gene end was trimmed by 2 bases and the J gene end by 4 bases; junction bases not matched to a gene: 9. CDR3 sequence (DNA): TGTGCCAGCAGCTTAAGGCAGGGGGCTCTAACCACTGAAGCTTTCTTT. This encodes CASSLRQGALTTEAFF.

This clonotype showed up many times. The V and J genes are TRBV28 and TRBJ1-1; D unresolved. This CDR3 contains 14 residues. Trimming took off 1 base at V and 2 bases at J, with 8 bases between the two ends. The germline gives CDR1 MDHEN, CDR2 SYDVKM. CDR3 sequence: CASSLSLGNTEAFF. The CDR3 DNA reads TGTGCCAGCAGTTTATCCCTTGGAAACACTGAAGCTTTCTTT.

This clonotype showed up just once. The chain joins TRBV18 to TRBJ2-2; 11 bases align to TRBD2. V lost 11 bases, J lost 2 bases, and 4 bases stayed unmatched. The CDR3 is 14 residues long. Germline loops: CDR1 KGHSH, CDR2 LQKENI. As DNA, the CDR3 is TGTGCCGGGGGGACTAGCGGCAACACCGGGGAGCTGTTTTTT. It codes for CAGGTSGNTGELFF. Full variable domain (outside the CDR3, taken from reference TRBV18 and TRBJ2-2): NAGVMQNPRHLVRRRGQEARLRCSPMKGHSHVYWYRQLPEEGLKFMVYLQKENIIDESGMPKERFSAEFPKEGPSILRIQQVVRGDSAAYFCAGGTSGNTGELFFGEGSRLTVL.

This clonotype was seen many times. The gene calls are TRBV28 and TRBJ2-1, with TRBD2 matching 16 bases. From germline, CDR1 is MDHEN and CDR2 SYDVKM. The CDR3 consists of 19 residues. With 4 bases clipped from V and 8 bases from J, the junction kept 14 bases outside the gene matches. The CDR3 is CASSSISGTSGRVKYEQFF. In DNA form, the CDR3 reads TGTGCCAGCAGTTCAATTTCCGGGACTAGCGGGAGGGTAAAATATGAGCAGTTCTTC.

The J gene is TRBJ2-7, the V gene TRBV5-6; 10 bases are shared with TRBD2. This CDR3 region has 14 residues. CDR1 is SGHDT, CDR2 YYEEEE, per germline. The ends lost 3 bases at V and 6 bases at J; junction bases unmatched: 6. The CDR3 loop is CASSSSSGSSEQYV. Written as DNA, the CDR3 is TGTGCCAGCAGCTCCTCTAGCGGGAGCAGCGAGCAGTACGTC.

This chain connects TRBV20-1 to TRBJ2-5, with 16 bases fitting TRBD2. There are 19 residues in the CDR3. The V and J ends lost 6 bases and 2 bases, in that order; junction bases with no gene match: 15. Germline values: CDR1 DFQATT, CDR2 SNEGSKA (reference sequence). Here the CDR3 DNA reads TGCAGTGCCCCCCCCGAGTACGGGACTAGCGGGAGGGCTCAAGAGACCCAGTACTTC. Protein sequence: CSAPPEYGTSGRAQETQYF.

This clonotype was seen a handful of times. V gene TRBV11-2 combines with J gene TRBJ2-1; 9 nucleotides align to TRBD2. Trimming removed 4 bases from V and 9 bases from J; junction bases left unmatched: 10. CDR3 size: 15 residues. Germline V gene sequence: CDR1 SGHAT, CDR2 FQNNGV. The CDR3: CASSSRQASGTEQFF. CDR3 nucleotide sequence: TGTGCCAGCAGCTCTCGACAGGCTAGCGGGACTGAGCAGTTCTTC.

The chain combines TRBV6-1 with TRBJ2-1; 11 positions agree with TRBD2. Germline trimming cut 1 base from V and 3 bases from J; bases unmatched to any gene: 8. This CDR3 region has 18 residues. Germline CDR1 is MNHNS and CDR2 is SASEGT. In DNA, the CDR3 is TGTGCCAGCAGTGAAGGTCTAAGACTAGCGGGAATCTACAATGAGCAGTTCTTC. Its protein is CASSEGLRLAGIYNEQFF.

This chain joins TRBV12-3 or TRBV12-4 and TRBJ2-5; 9 bases are a match to TRBD2. The J segment lost 0 bases and the V segment lost 1 base, leaving 6 bases of the junction unmatched. This CDR3 has 17 amino acids. The CDR3 reads CASSLGLAGRDQETQYF. Here the CDR3 DNA reads TGTGCCAGCAGTTTAGGGCTAGCGGGAAGGGACCAAGAGACCCAGTACTTC.

This clonotype has just a few counts. The chain employs TRBV12-3 or TRBV12-4 and TRBJ1-2; 7 nucleotides match TRBD1. With V trimmed by 4 bases and J by 6 bases, 5 bases remained unmatched. The length of the CDR3 is 13 residues. CDR3 in amino acids: CASSWDRKDGYTF. Here the CDR3 DNA reads TGTGCCAGCAGTTGGGACAGAAAAGATGGCTACACCTTC.

J is TRBJ1-1 and V is TRBV7-8; a weak D match, TRBD1 (6 bases). Trimming shortened V by 6 bases and J by 6 bases, and 23 bases separated the two germline ends. The CDR3 is made up of 16 amino acids. Germline V gene lookup returns CDR1 SGHVS and CDR2 FQNEAQ. CDR3 DNA sequence: TGTGCCAGCAGTCCGAGCTTTGGGGGCTATCCCGCTGAAGCTTTCTTT. Amino acids: CASSPSFGGYPAEAFF.

This clonotype was counted between two and nine times. The rearrangement links TRBV7-8 to TRBJ2-7; 11 nucleotides align to TRBD2. The CDR3 runs to 15 residues. J lost 3 bases, V lost 0 bases, and 1 base had no gene match. Looked up from germline, CDR1 is SGHVS and CDR2 is FQNEAQ. The CDR3 spells CASSLAGLADYEQYV. CDR3 coding DNA: TGTGCCAGCAGCTTAGCGGGACTAGCGGACTACGAGCAGTACGTC.

This clonotype was detected only a few times. This CDR3 reads CASSPNWGNEQFF. The DNA for the CDR3 is TGTGCCAGCAGCCCGAACTGGGGCAATGAGCAGTTCTTC. V and J are TRBV7-6 and TRBJ2-1; D remains unclear. The germline gives CDR1 SGHVS, CDR2 FNYEAQ. The V end lost 5 bases, the J end lost 6 bases, and 11 bases lay between the germline ends. The CDR3 sequence is 13 residues long. The entire variable domain, with the rest obtained from reference TRBV7-6 and TRBJ2-1, is as follows: GAGVSQSPRYKVTKRGQDVALRCDPISGHVSLYWYRQALGQGPEFLTYFNYEAQQDKSGLPNDRFSAERPEGSISTLTIQRTEQRDSAMYRCASSPNWGNEQFFGPGTRLTVL.

This chain joins TRBV12-3 or TRBV12-4 and TRBJ1-2; tentatively, D is TRBD1 (5 bases). The V and J ends lost 5 bases and 3 bases respectively, with 16 bases between them. The CDR3 is made up of 15 amino acids. CDR3 loop: CASSRHGTGHYGYTF. Written as DNA, the CDR3 is TGTGCCAGCAGTAGACATGGAACAGGCCACTATGGCTACACCTTC.

V gene TRBV2 combines with J gene TRBJ1-1; D uncertain. The CDR3 sequence is 14 residues long. Trimming took 10 bases from V and 3 from J, leaving 18 bases between them. Germline V CDR1 and CDR2: SNHLY, FYNNEI. CDR3 loop: CATSRDVSHTEAFF. The CDR3 DNA reads as TGTGCCACCTCCCGGGATGTCAGCCACACTGAAGCTTTCTTT.

V usage is TRBV19 and J usage is TRBJ2-3; D might be TRBD1 (6 bases). The germline gives CDR1 LNHDA, CDR2 SQIVND (reference sequence). CDR3 length equals 15 residues. V dropped 4 bases and J dropped 2 bases, with 13 bases sitting between them. The CDR3 sequence: CASSTRDIPTDTQYF. The CDR3 nucleotides read TGTGCCAGTAGTACCCGGGACATACCCACAGATACGCAGTATTTT.

This clonotype came up a few times. The chain is built from TRBV7-3 and TRBJ2-1, with 14 bases fitting TRBD2. This CDR3 is built from 16 residues. V lost 2 bases to trimming and J lost 9 bases; unmatched junction nucleotides: 6. CDR1 is SGHTA and CDR2 is FQGTGA in the germline V gene. CDR3 residues: CASSLSGGLAGGEQFF. The CDR3 nucleotides are TGTGCCAGCAGCTTATCGGGTGGACTAGCGGGGGGTGAGCAGTTCTTC.

Only a few counts were recorded for this clonotype. J is TRBJ1-2 and V is TRBV11-2; weak D call: TRBD1 (5 bases). Looked up from germline, CDR1 is SGHAT and CDR2 is FQNNGV. Between the trimmed V and J ends, which lost 3 bases and 4 bases, there was a span of 12 bases. CDR3 length: 14 residues. CDR3 residues: CASSLGLGGYGYTF. The DNA for the CDR3 is TGTGCCAGCAGCTTGGGACTGGGCGGCTATGGCTACACCTTC.

The rearrangement uses TRBV19 and TRBJ1-2; unclear D gene. The CDR3 covers 14 residues. V lost 10 bases, J lost 8 bases, and 23 bases lay in between. Germline CDR1 reads LNHDA; CDR2 reads SQIVND (reference sequence). The CDR3 DNA follows: TGTGCCACCGAAATCGGGAGAAGGTCTGGCGGCTACACCTTC. It is translated as CATEIGRRSGGYTF.